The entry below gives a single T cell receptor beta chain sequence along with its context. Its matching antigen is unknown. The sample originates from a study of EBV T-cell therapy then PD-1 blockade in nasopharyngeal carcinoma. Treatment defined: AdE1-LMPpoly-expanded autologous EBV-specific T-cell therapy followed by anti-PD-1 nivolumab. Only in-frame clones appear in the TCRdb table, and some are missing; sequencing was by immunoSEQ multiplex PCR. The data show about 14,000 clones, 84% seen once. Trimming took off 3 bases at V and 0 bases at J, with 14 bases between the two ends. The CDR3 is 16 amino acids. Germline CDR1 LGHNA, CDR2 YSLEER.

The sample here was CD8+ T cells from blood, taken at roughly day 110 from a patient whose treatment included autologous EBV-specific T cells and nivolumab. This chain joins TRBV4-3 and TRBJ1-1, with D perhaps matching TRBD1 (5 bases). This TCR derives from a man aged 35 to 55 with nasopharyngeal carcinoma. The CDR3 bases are TGCGCCAGCAGCCACGAAGGGCAGGGCCTGAACACTGAAGCTTTCTTT. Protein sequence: CASSHEGQGLNTEAFF.